A single T cell receptor beta chain is shown here with its context. Its antigen is unknown. No base quality values were provided; no much bigger clone lies one nucleotide off. The data belong to a study of vaccination and CD4 T cells after COVID-19 (dated by TCRdb to between 2021 and 2022). Broadly, across the study: SARS-CoV-2 positivity had been established in the convalescent patients by nasal swab PCR, and mild disease was recorded in several of these patients and severe disease in one. The convalescent cohort included six males and four females, with two Hispanic individuals, seven Caucasians, two Asians and one multiracial person. Post-COVID blood samples were collected from convalescent patients a median of around 100 days after diagnosis, with a range of about 35 to 170 days. In 10 COVID-19 convalescent patients and a few infection-naive healthy vaccine recipients, researchers compared the spike-specific CD4+ TCR repertoire from before mRNA vaccination with the repertoire from after. Overlapping spike peptide pools from SARS-CoV-2 and from the common cold coronaviruses HCoV-NL63, HCoV-OC43 and HCoV-229E were used as culture stimuli. Participants received two doses of either the Pfizer-BioNTech BNT162b2 vaccine (n=8) or the Moderna mRNA-1273 vaccine (n=2). Post-vaccine blood samples were collected a median of approximately 77 days after the second vaccine dose, ranging from about 13 to 250 days. In control cultures, a CEFX viral epitope pool was used as positive control, an HIV-1 Nef peptide pool was used as negative control, or no peptide was added. Findings and caveats that apply to the study as a whole: In convalescent patients, a median around 86% of post-vaccine SARS-CoV-2-reactive clones were detected only after vaccination, and vaccine-specific priming was suggested by this finding. Relatively few convalescent patients were included in the study, and early timepoints after natural infection were not analyzed. An increase in the median number of SARS-CoV-2-reactive clonotypes from 21 after infection to 38 after vaccination was observed, but the change was not found to be significant. In convalescent patients, nearly all vaccine-specific clones (304 of 307) were found to be mono-reactive for SARS-CoV-2 spike rather than cross-reactive with common cold coronaviruses.

From its cysteine to its phenylalanine, the CDR3 spans 18 amino acids. The retained sequence is limited to the CDR3, 54 bases, with the frame set at the first base. Looking up the germline V gene yields CDR1 SGHAT and CDR2 FQNNGV. At the junction V is shortened by 1 base and J by 7 bases, with 25 bases in between. Receptor amplification or capture employed PCR. TCR sequencing of DNA from cultured CD4+ T cells used the Oncomine TCR Beta short-read assay at the Johns Hopkins FTIC core. The QIAamp micro DNA kit was used to extract genomic DNA from the cultured CD4+ T cells. Oncomine TCR Beta libraries from cultured CD4+ T cells were pooled using unique dual indexes and sequenced on an Illumina iSeq 100. The source study handled its data this way. Non-productive sequences were removed, and CDR3s not starting with C, not ending with F or W, or shorter than 7 amino acids were discarded. Antigen-specific clonotypes were identified with the MANAFEST web application by comparing peptide-stimulated wells with reference and other culture wells. An FDR below 0.05, an odds ratio above 5, and a productive frequency above 0.1% in at least two of three replicate wells were required for clones to be considered positive. Cross-reactive clonotypes were defined as significantly expanded in both SARS-CoV-2 spike wells and at least one common cold coronavirus spike condition. Similarity between CDR3 sequences was evaluated in R version 3.6.1 using Levenshtein distances (stringdist) and unrooted phylogenetic trees (ape). In TCRdb, the public reads were trimmed at Q25 with fastp and aligned with MiXCR, with productive beta chains retained. For every CDR3 protein sequence, its rows merge into one entry that carries the most common genes and DNA. These V and J calls derive from TCRdb rather than the authors' analysis. Present in this sample are 8,500 to 13,000 distinct CDR3 sequences, around 40% of which were seen just once. The ten biggest clones cover around a tenth of the sample.

This specimen's treatment or condition label, per the study, means: roughly ten-day PBMC culture with coronavirus spike peptide pools or control peptides (ViraFEST assay). The ViraFEST assay was used in the study, in which antigen-specific T cells were expanded with peptide pools and expanded clonotypes were subsequently identified by TCR sequencing. Positive SARS-CoV-2 PCR tests in the convalescent patients dated from March to December 2020, before Alpha, Beta and Delta variants emerged in the United States. Each well held 2 million to 2.5 million PBMCs cultured with roughly 10 ug/ml peptide pools in IMDM containing around 4.5% human AB serum and roughly 10 IU/ml IL-2. Half of the culture medium was replaced with fresh IL-2-containing medium on days 3 and 7. CD4+ T cells were isolated after approximately 10 days of culture through negative selection using the EasySep CD4+ T cell isolation kit. Ficoll-Paque Plus gradient centrifugation was used to isolate PBMCs from whole blood, and the isolated PBMCs were then either used fresh or cryopreserved at -140C. Culture conditions were generally each tested in triplicate wells.

This sequence uses TRBV11-2 and TRBJ2-5, with TRBD2 tentatively as D gene (6 bases match). The specimen comprised CD4+ T cells from blood, cultured in vitro, sampled after SARS-CoV-2 vaccination. This clonotype was obtained from a human donor who had recovered from COVID-19. The DNA sequence is as follows: TGTGCCAGCAGCTTAGTGGAAGGGATGGGGACTGGGGTGTGGACCCAGTACTTC. Its protein is CASSLVEGMGTGVWTQYF.